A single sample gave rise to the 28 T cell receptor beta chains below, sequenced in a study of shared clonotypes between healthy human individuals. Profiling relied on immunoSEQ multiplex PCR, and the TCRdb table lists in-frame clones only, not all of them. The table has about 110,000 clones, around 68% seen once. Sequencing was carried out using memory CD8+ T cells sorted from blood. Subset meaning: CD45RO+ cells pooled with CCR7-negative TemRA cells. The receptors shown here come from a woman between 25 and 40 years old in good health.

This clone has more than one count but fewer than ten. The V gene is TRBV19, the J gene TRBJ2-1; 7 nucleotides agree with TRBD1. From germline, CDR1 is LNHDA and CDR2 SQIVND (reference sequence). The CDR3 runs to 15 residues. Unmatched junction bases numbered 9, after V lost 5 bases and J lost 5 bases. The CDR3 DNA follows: TGTGCCAGTAGTGCTCCGGGACAGAGTCACAATGAGCAGTTCTTC. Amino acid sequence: CASSAPGQSHNEQFF.

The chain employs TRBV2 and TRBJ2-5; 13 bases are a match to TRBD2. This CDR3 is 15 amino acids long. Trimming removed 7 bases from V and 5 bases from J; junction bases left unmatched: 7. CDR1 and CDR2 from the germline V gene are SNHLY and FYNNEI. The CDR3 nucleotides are TGTGCCAGCAAACTAGCGGGAGGGCCGCGGGAGACCCAGTACTTC. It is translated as CASKLAGGPRETQYF.

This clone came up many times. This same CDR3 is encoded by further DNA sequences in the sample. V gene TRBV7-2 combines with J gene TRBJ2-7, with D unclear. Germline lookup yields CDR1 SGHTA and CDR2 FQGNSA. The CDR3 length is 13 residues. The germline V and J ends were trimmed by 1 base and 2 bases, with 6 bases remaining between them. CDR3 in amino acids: CASSLGIAYEQYF. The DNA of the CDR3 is TGTGCCAGCAGCTTAGGCATCGCCTACGAGCAGTACTTC.

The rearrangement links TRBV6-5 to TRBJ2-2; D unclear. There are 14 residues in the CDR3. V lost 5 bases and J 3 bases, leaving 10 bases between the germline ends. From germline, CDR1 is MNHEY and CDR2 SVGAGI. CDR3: CASSRQADTGELFF. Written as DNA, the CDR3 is TGTGCCAGCAGTAGGCAGGCCGACACCGGGGAGCTGTTTTTT.

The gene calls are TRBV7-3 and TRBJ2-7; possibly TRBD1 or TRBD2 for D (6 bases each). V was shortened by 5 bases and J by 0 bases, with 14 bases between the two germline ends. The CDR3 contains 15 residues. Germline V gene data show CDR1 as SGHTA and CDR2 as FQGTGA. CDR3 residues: CASSPSGAFSYEQYF. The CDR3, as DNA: TGTGCCAGCAGCCCCTCGGGGGCCTTCTCCTACGAGCAGTACTTC.

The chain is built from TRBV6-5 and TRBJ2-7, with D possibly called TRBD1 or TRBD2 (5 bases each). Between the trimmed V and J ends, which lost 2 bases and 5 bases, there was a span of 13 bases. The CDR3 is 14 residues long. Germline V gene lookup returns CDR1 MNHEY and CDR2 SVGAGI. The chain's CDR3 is CASSYTGPADEQYF. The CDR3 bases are TGTGCCAGCAGTTACACGGGACCCGCGGACGAGCAGTACTTC.

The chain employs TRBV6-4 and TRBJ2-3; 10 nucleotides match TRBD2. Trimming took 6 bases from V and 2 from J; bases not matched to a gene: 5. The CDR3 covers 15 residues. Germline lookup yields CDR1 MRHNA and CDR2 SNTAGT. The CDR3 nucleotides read TGTGCCAGCAGAGCCGGGACTAGCGACACAGATACGCAGTATTTT. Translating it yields CASRAGTSDTDTQYF.

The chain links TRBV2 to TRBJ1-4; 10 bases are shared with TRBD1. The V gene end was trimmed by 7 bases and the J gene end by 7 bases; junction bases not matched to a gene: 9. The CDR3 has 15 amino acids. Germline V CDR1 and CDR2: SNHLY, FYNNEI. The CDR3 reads CASTMGQGRFEKLFF. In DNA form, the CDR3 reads TGTGCCAGCACCATGGGACAGGGGCGTTTTGAAAAACTGTTTTTT.

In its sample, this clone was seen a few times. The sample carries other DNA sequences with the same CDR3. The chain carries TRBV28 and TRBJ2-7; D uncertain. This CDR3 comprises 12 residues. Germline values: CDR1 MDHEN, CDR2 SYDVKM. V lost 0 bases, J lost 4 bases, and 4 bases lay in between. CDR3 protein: CASSLWGYEQYF. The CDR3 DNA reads TGTGCCAGCAGTTTATGGGGATACGAGCAGTACTTC.

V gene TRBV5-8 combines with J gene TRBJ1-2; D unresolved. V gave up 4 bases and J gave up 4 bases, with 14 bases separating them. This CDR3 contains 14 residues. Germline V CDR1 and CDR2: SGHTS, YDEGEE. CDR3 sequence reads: CASSHRYRGYGYTF. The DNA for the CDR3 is TGTGCCAGCAGCCACCGCTACCGGGGCTATGGCTACACCTTC.

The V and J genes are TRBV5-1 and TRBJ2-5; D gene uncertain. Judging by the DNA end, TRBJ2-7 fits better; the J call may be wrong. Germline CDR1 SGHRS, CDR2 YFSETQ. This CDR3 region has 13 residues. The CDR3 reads CASSFEAFYEQYF. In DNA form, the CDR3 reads TGCGCCAGCAGCTTCGAAGCTTTCTACGAGCAGTACTTC.

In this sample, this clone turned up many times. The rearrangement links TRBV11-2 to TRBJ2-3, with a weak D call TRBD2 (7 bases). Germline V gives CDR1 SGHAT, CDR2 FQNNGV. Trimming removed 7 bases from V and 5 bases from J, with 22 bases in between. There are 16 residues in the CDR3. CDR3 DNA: TGTGCCAGCACCCTAGGGGGGGGAGGGCCCGGAGATACGCAGTATTTT. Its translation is CASTLGGGGPGDTQYF.

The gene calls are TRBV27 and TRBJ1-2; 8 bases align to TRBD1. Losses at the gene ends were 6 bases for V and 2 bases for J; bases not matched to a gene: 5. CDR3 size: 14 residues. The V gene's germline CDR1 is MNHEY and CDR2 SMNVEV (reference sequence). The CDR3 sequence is CASSPGQGNYGYTF. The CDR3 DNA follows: TGTGCCAGCAGCCCCGGACAGGGCAACTATGGCTACACCTTC.

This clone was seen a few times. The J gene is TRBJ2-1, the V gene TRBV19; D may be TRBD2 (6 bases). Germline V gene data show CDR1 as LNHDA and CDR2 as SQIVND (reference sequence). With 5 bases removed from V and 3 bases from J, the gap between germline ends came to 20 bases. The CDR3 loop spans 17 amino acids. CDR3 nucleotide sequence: TGTGCCAGTAGTCCAAATAGACAGTACGGGGGCTACAATGAGCAGTTCTTC. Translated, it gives CASSPNRQYGGYNEQFF.

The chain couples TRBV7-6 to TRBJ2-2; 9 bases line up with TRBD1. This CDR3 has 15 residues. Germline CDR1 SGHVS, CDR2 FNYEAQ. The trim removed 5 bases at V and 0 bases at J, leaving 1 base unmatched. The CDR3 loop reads CASSHRGPNTGELFF. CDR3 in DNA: TGTGCCAGCAGCCACAGGGGGCCGAACACCGGGGAGCTGTTTTTT.

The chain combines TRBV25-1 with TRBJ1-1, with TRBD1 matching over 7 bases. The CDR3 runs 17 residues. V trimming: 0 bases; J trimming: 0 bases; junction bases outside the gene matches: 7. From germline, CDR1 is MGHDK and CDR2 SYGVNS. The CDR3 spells CASSEYPTGTMNTEAFF. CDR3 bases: TGTGCCAGCAGTGAATATCCGACAGGGACAATGAACACTGAAGCTTTCTTT. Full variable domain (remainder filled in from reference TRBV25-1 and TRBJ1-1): EADIYQTPRYLVIGTGKKITLECSQTMGHDKMYWYQQDPGMELHLIHYSYGVNSTEKGDLSSESTVSRIRTEHFPLTLESARPSHTSQYLCASSEYPTGTMNTEAFFGQGTRLTVV.

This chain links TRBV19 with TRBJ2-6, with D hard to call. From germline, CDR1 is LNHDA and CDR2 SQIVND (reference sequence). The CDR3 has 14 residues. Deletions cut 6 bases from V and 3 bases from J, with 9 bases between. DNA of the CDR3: TGTGCCAGTAGCCCGGGTTGTGGGGCCAACGTCCTGACTTTC. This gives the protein CASSPGCGANVLTF.

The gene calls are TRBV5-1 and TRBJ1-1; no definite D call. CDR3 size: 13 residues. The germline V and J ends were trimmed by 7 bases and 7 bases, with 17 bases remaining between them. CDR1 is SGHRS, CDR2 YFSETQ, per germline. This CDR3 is CASGKMERDEAFF. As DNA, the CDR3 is TGCGCCAGCGGAAAGATGGAGCGTGATGAAGCTTTCTTT.

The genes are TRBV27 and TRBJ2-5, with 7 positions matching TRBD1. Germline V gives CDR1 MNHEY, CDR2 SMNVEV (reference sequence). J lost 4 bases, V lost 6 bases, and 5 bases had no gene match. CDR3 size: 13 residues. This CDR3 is CASSDRDSETQYF. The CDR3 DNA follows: TGTGCCAGCAGCGACAGGGATTCAGAGACCCAGTACTTC.

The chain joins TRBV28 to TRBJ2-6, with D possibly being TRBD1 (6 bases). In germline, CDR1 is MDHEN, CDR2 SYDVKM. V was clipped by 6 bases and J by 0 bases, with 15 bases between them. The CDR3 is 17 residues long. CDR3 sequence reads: CASSPRTGLSGANVLTF. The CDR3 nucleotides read TGTGCCAGCAGCCCCCGTACAGGGCTCTCTGGGGCCAACGTCCTGACTTTC.

CDR3 DNA sequence: TGTGCCAGCAGATTTGACAATTTAGGCAATCAGCCCCAGCATTTT. This codes for CASRFDNLGNQPQHF. The chain links TRBV7-2 to TRBJ1-5; D unclear. CDR1 is SGHTA and CDR2 is FQGNSA in the germline V gene. This CDR3 contains 15 residues. V lost 6 bases and J lost 2, with 14 bases in between.

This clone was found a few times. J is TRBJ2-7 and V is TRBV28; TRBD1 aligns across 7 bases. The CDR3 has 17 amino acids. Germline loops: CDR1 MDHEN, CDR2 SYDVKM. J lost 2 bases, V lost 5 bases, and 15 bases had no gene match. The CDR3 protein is CASSLEPWDSIPYEQYF. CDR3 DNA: TGTGCCAGCAGTCTTGAGCCCTGGGACAGTATTCCCTACGAGCAGTACTTC.

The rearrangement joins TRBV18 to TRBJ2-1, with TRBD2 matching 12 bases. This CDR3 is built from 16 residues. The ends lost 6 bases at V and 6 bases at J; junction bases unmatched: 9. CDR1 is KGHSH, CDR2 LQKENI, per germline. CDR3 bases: TGTGCCAGCTCCCCCCCCGGGACTAGCGGGTCCAATGAGCAGTTCTTC. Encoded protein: CASSPPGTSGSNEQFF.

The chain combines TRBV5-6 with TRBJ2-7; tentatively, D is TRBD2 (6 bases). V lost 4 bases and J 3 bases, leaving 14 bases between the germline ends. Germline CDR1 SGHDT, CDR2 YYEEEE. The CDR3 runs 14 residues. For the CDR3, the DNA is TGTGCCAGCAGCCCCGGGGGTACAGGCTACGAGCAGTACTTC. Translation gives CASSPGGTGYEQYF.

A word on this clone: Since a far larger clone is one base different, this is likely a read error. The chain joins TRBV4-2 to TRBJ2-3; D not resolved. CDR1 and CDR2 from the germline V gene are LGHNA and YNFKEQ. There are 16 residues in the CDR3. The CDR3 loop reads CSSSQDLGKGSDTQYF. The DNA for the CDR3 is TGTTCCAGCAGCCAAGATCTAGGGAAAGGGTCAGATACGCAGTATTTT.

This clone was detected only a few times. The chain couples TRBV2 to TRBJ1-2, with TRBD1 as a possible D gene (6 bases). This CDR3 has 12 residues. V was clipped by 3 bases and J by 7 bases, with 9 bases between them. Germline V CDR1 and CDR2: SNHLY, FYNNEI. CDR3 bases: TGTGCCAGCAGTGATCCGGGGGCTGGCTACACCTTC. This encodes CASSDPGAGYTF.

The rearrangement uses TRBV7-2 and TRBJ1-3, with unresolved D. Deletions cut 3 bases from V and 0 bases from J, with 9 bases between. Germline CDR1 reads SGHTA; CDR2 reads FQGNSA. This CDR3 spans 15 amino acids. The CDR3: CASSLTPTSGNTIYF. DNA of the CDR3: TGTGCCAGCAGCTTGACACCAACCTCTGGAAACACCATATATTTT. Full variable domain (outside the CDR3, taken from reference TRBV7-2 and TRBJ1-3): GAGVSQSPSNKVTEKGKDVELRCDPISGHTALYWYRQSLGQGLEFLIYFQGNSAPDKSGLPSDRFSAERTGGSVSTLTIQRTQQEDSAVYLCASSLTPTSGNTIYFGEGSWLTVV.

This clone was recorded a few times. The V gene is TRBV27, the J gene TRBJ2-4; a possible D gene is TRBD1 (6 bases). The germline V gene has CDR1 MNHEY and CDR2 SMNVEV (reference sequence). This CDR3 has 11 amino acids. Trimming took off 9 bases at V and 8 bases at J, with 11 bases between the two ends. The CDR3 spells CASAQGHIQYF. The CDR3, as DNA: TGTGCCAGTGCACAGGGACACATTCAGTACTTC.